The TCR beta chain under discussion was sequenced for a study of blood T cell repertoires in COVID-19. Libraries were prepared by immunoSEQ multiplex PCR; TCRdb keeps only in-frame clonotypes and omits some of them. The sample contains about 72,000 clones, 86% of which appear only once. Germline V lookup: CDR1 MDHEN, CDR2 SYDVKM. The V and J ends lost 4 bases and 5 bases respectively, with 11 bases between them. The CDR3 spans 13 residues. This clonotype was obtained from a man in his 70s with active or convalescent COVID-19. The sample taken for sequencing was peripheral blood. The J gene is TRBJ1-2, the V gene TRBV28; D is uncertain. This chain's CDR3 is CASSSPNKYGYTF. The CDR3 nucleotides are TGTGCCAGCAGTTCTCCCAACAAGTATGGCTACACCTTC.